The 2 T cell receptor beta chains reported below all come from one sample, sequenced in a study of blood T cell repertoires in COVID-19 (dated by TCRdb to between 2020 and 2021). Preparation of the library involved the immunoSEQ multiplex PCR assay. Entries here come from immuneACCESS through TCRdb and include only in-frame sequences with V and J called. Some clones fail to appear in such tables; in the studies checked, an unresolved V gene covers under half of the shortfall, and the cause of the remainder is unknown. For this sample the table gives over 100,000 clones, of which around three quarters were detected only once. The top ten clonotypes cover roughly 4.3% of the sample. Source material: peripheral blood. These TCRs come from a woman older than 75 with acute or convalescent COVID-19.

The CDR3 region is CAISEGTRSSYEQYF. CDR3 DNA: TGTGCCATCAGTGAGGGGACTCGGAGCTCCTACGAGCAGTACTTC. The rearrangement uses TRBV10-3 and TRBJ2-7; TRBD2 might be the D (6 bases). From germline, CDR1 is ENHRY and CDR2 SYGVKD. The CDR3 runs 15 residues. V was trimmed by 2 bases and J by 0 bases, leaving 11 bases between them.

The chain uses TRBV6-5 and TRBJ2-7; TRBD1 matches 12 bases. The V and J ends lost 7 bases and 5 bases, in that order; junction bases with no gene match: 9. Germline V lookup: CDR1 MNHEY, CDR2 SVGAGI. CDR3 length: 15 residues. This chain's CDR3 is CASTRTGTGGHEQYF. The CDR3, as DNA: TGTGCCAGCACCCGGACCGGGACAGGGGGCCACGAGCAGTACTTC.